Listed here are 29 T cell receptor beta chains from one sample, sequenced in a study of CD8+ T cells in alopecia areata. RNA, once extracted, was reverse transcribed into cDNA for use as the sequencing template. The repertoire was sequenced with immunoSEQ multiplex PCR; TCRdb's copy has only in-frame clones and lacks some. The sample consists of 98,000 or so clones, approximately 59% of them appearing once. Material: CD8+ T cells sorted from blood. Source of these receptors: a human donor in good health.

The chain couples TRBV4-3 to TRBJ2-1; the D gene is possibly TRBD2 (5 bases). The CDR3 spans 15 residues. Between the trimmed V and J ends, which lost 4 bases and 4 bases, there was a span of 14 bases. Germline CDR1 and CDR2: LGHNA and YSLEER. CDR3 sequence: CASSRNRGSYNEQFF. The CDR3 DNA is TGCGCCAGCAGCCGGAACCGGGGATCATACAATGAGCAGTTCTTC.

This clone was found once. The chain combines TRBV28 with TRBJ2-7; D not certain. Trimming took off 7 bases at V and 1 base at J, with 14 bases between the two ends. This CDR3 has 14 amino acids. Germline V gives CDR1 MDHEN, CDR2 SYDVKM. CDR3 sequence (DNA): TGTGCCAGCAATTTGACGGATCCATCCTACGAGCAGTACTTC. The encoded protein is CASNLTDPSYEQYF. Supplemented by reference TRBV28 and TRBJ2-7, the full variable domain reads DVKVTQSSRYLVKRTGEKVFLECVQDMDHENMFWYRQDPGLGLRLIYFSYDVKMKEKGDIPEGYSVSREKKERFSLILESASTNQTSMYLCASNLTDPSYEQYFGPGTRLTVT.

In this sample, this clone turned up a few times. The gene calls are TRBV5-4 and TRBJ2-5; D remains unclear. Germline CDR1 and CDR2: SGHNT and YYREEE (reference sequence). V lost 6 bases and J lost 2, with 17 bases in between. This CDR3 region has 15 residues. The CDR3 spells CASNAGWGIQETQYF. Written as DNA, the CDR3 is TGTGCCAGCAATGCTGGTTGGGGTATACAAGAGACCCAGTACTTC.

As for this clone: Being one base from a much bigger clone, this may be a read error. The chain carries TRBV7-2 and TRBJ2-7; TRBD1 aligns across 9 bases. The V segment lost 1 base and the J segment 2 bases; nucleotides outside the gene matches: 0. Looked up from germline, CDR1 is SGHTA and CDR2 is FQGNSA. The CDR3 consists of 14 residues. DNA for the CDR3: TGTGCCAGCAGCTTAGGGACAGGGGCCTACGAGCAGTACTTC. It specifies CASSLGTGAYEQYF.

The chain joins TRBV7-9 to TRBJ2-7; tentative D call: TRBD1 (5 bases). Germline-derived CDR1 and CDR2 are SEHNR and FQNEAQ (reference sequence). V lost 1 base and J 3 bases, leaving 7 bases between the germline ends. The CDR3 has 13 residues. The CDR3 protein is CASSLGGNYEQYF. Written as DNA, the CDR3 is TGTGCCAGCAGCTTAGGGGGCAACTACGAGCAGTACTTC.

Only a few counts were recorded for this clone. CDR3 region: CASSEWSGVADTQYF. CDR3 DNA: TGTGCCAGCAGTGAATGGTCGGGGGTCGCAGATACGCAGTATTTT. The rearrangement joins TRBV25-1 to TRBJ2-3; a weak D match, TRBD2 (6 bases). The CDR3 sequence is 15 residues long. CDR1 and CDR2 from the germline V gene are MGHDK and SYGVNS. V lost 1 base and J lost 4, with 12 bases in between.

This chain uses TRBV15 with TRBJ2-5; 10 bases fit TRBD2. Germline loops: CDR1 LNHNV, CDR2 YYDKDF (reference sequence). There are 16 residues in the CDR3. V lost 1 base to trimming and J lost 2 bases; unmatched junction nucleotides: 4. CDR3 region: CATSRGTSGVQETQYF. The CDR3 nucleotides read TGTGCCACCAGCAGAGGCACTAGCGGGGTTCAAGAGACCCAGTACTTC.

The chain combines TRBV6-5 with TRBJ1-4; TRBD1 might be the D (5 bases). Per the germline V gene, CDR1 is MNHEY and CDR2 is SVGAGI. Deletions cut 6 bases from V and 8 bases from J, with 16 bases between. This CDR3 has 14 residues. The CDR3 region has the DNA TGTGCCAGCAGCTTGGTAGGGGTTGGCGAAAAACTGTTTTTT. Protein sequence: CASSLVGVGEKLFF.

The chain carries TRBV29-1 and TRBJ2-3; a weak D match, TRBD2 (6 bases). Looked up from germline, CDR1 is SQVTM and CDR2 is ANQGSEA. V lost 6 bases and J lost 4, with 20 bases in between. The CDR3 extends over 15 amino acids. The CDR3 loop is CSVAGGGDTADTQYF. In DNA, the CDR3 is TGCAGCGTCGCTGGGGGAGGCGACACCGCAGATACGCAGTATTTT.

This rearrangement joins TRBV6-4 to TRBJ2-3; TRBD2 matches at 7 bases. Germline CDR1 and CDR2: MRHNA and SNTAGT. Losses at the gene ends were 3 bases for V and 5 bases for J; bases not matched to a gene: 8. The CDR3 sequence is 15 residues long. The CDR3 here is CASSEGRGRGDTQYF. The CDR3 DNA follows: TGTGCCAGCAGTGAGGGGAGGGGTCGTGGAGATACGCAGTATTTT.

The chain is built from TRBV27 and TRBJ2-3; D is perhaps TRBD1 or TRBD2 (5 bases each). Per germline, CDR1 MNHEY and CDR2 SMNVEV (reference sequence). Between the trimmed V and J ends, which lost 4 bases and 2 bases, there was a span of 10 bases. The CDR3 totals 14 residues. CDR3 loop: CASSWAGTTDTQYF. The DNA of the CDR3 is TGTGCCAGCAGTTGGGCAGGGACCACAGATACGCAGTATTTT.

This clone was detected only a few times. The chain has TRBV28 and TRBJ2-7; 10 nucleotides align to TRBD1. The CDR3 runs 16 residues. Germline CDR1 is MDHEN and CDR2 is SYDVKM. V lost 4 bases and J lost 5; bases outside the gene matches: 11. CDR3: CASSSLRDRGTHEQYF. CDR3 sequence (DNA): TGTGCCAGCAGTTCCCTCCGGGACAGGGGTACTCACGAGCAGTACTTC.

The chain joins TRBV29-1 to TRBJ2-7; tentative D call: TRBD2 (6 bases). This CDR3 comprises 14 residues. The germline CDR1 and CDR2 sequences are SQVTM and ANQGSEA. V was shortened by 3 bases and J by 0 bases, with 12 bases between the two germline ends. The CDR3 coding sequence is TGCAGCGTTGAGCCGGGGGTAGGCTCCTACGAGCAGTACTTC. This gives the protein CSVEPGVGSYEQYF.

Notes on this clone: The identical CDR3 is also encoded by other nucleotide sequences in the sample. The chain combines TRBV28 with TRBJ2-1; D not certain. The CDR3 runs 13 residues. The germline V and J ends were trimmed by 2 bases and 9 bases, with 11 bases remaining between them. Germline-derived CDR1 and CDR2 are MDHEN and SYDVKM. This CDR3 is CASSLPLVPEQFF. The CDR3 DNA sequence: TGTGCCAGCAGTTTACCTCTAGTCCCTGAGCAGTTCTTC.

The chain couples TRBV4-3 to TRBJ2-7; TRBD1 agrees at 10 bases. CDR1 and CDR2 from the germline V gene are LGHNA and YSLEER. The junction had 8 bases not matched to a gene; V was cut back by 4 bases and J by 5 bases. The CDR3 totals 15 residues. CDR3 nucleotide sequence: TGCGCCAGCAGCCGATCGGGACAGGGGTACGACGAGCAGTACTTC. Protein: CASSRSGQGYDEQYF.

The V call is TRBV11-3, the J call TRBJ2-3; 8 bases are shared with TRBD2. Unmatched junction bases numbered 7, after V lost 5 bases and J lost 0 bases. In germline, CDR1 is SGHNT, CDR2 YENEEA. The CDR3 is 16 residues long. CDR3 amino acids: CASSHAGGESTDTQYF. The CDR3 coding sequence is TGTGCCAGCAGCCACGCGGGGGGCGAGAGCACAGATACGCAGTATTTT.

The chain is built from TRBV18 and TRBJ1-1, with D perhaps matching TRBD1 (5 bases). V lost 2 bases and J lost 10, with 29 bases in between. CDR3 length: 18 residues. CDR1 and CDR2 (germline): KGHSH, LQKENI. CDR3 nucleotides: TGTGCCAGCTCACCAAGAATTTGGACAACTAAGGCCAGGATCGTAGCTTTCTTT. It codes for CASSPRIWTTKARIVAFF.

V and J are TRBV2 and TRBJ1-2; D remains unclear. V lost 4 bases and J 2 bases, leaving 8 bases between the germline ends. Germline V CDR1 and CDR2: SNHLY, FYNNEI. The CDR3 spans 13 residues. Written as DNA, the CDR3 is TGTGCCAGCAGTGGGCAGTCAAACTATGGCTACACCTTC. Amino acid sequence: CASSGQSNYGYTF.

V is TRBV28 and J is TRBJ2-5; TRBD2 aligns across 8 bases. CDR3 size: 16 residues. Losses at the gene ends were 5 bases for V and 4 bases for J; bases not matched to a gene: 12. Germline V gives CDR1 MDHEN, CDR2 SYDVKM. CDR3 residues: CASSPGGARASETQYF. The CDR3 DNA sequence: TGTGCCAGCAGTCCCGGGGGGGCCAGGGCATCAGAGACCCAGTACTTC.

V and J are TRBV5-6 and TRBJ1-2, with 8 bases aligning to TRBD1. Germline-derived CDR1 and CDR2 are SGHDT and YYEEEE. Germline trimming cut 4 bases from V and 8 bases from J; bases unmatched to any gene: 13. The CDR3 length is 15 residues. The CDR3 nucleotides are TGTGCCAGCAGCGGTTGGGACAGGCGGAGGGGCGGCTACACCTTC. This codes for CASSGWDRRRGGYTF.

The rearrangement links TRBV5-4 to TRBJ2-3; D remains unclear. The germline V and J ends were trimmed by 3 bases and 1 base, with 9 bases remaining between them. There are 14 residues in the CDR3. Looked up from germline, CDR1 is SGHNT and CDR2 is YYREEE (reference sequence). The CDR3 sequence is CASSWQLGTDTQYF. CDR3 sequence (DNA): TGTGCCAGCAGCTGGCAGTTAGGCACAGATACGCAGTATTTT.

There are a few counts of this clone. The CDR3 coding sequence is TGTGCCAGTAGTATCACTAGCACCAATGAGCAGTTCTTC. Translating gives CASSITSTNEQFF. The rearrangement joins TRBV19 to TRBJ2-1; possibly TRBD2 for D (6 bases). This CDR3 region has 13 residues. V lost 3 bases and J lost 6, with 9 bases in between. Germline V gives CDR1 LNHDA, CDR2 SQIVND (reference sequence).

CDR3 coding DNA: TGCGCCAGCAGCTTGCTTGGGACAGCCTATGGCTACACCTTC. Its translation: CASSLLGTAYGYTF. The V gene is TRBV5-1, the J gene TRBJ1-2, with 7 bases lining up with TRBD1. Germline CDR1 reads SGHRS; CDR2 reads YFSETQ. The ends lost 1 base at V and 4 bases at J; junction bases unmatched: 4. CDR3 length equals 14 residues.

The rearrangement links TRBV10-3 to TRBJ1-3, with D possibly matching TRBD1 (5 bases). Germline lookup yields CDR1 ENHRY and CDR2 SYGVKD. This CDR3 is built from 16 residues. Deletions cut 3 bases from V and 0 bases from J, with 12 bases between. In nucleotides, the CDR3 is TGTGCCATCAGTGATAAGGGGAATTTCTCTGGAAACACCATATATTTT. It is translated as CAISDKGNFSGNTIYF.

The CDR3: CASSPGYIQYF. For the CDR3, the DNA is TGTGCCAGCAGCCCGGGCTACATTCAGTACTTC. The V call is TRBV7-9, the J call TRBJ2-4; no definite D call. CDR1 and CDR2 from the germline V gene are SEHNR and FQNEAQ (reference sequence). Trimming stripped 5 bases from V and 8 bases from J, with 7 bases between. The CDR3 runs to 11 residues.

This chain joins TRBV5-4 and TRBJ2-5; 12 positions match TRBD2. Germline V gives CDR1 SGHNT, CDR2 YYREEE (reference sequence). This CDR3 has 15 residues. Trimming at V came to 0 bases and at J to 5 bases, leaving 2 bases not matched to a gene. The CDR3: CASSLETSGGETQYF. CDR3 in DNA: TGTGCCAGCAGCTTGGAGACTAGCGGGGGCGAGACCCAGTACTTC.

The rearrangement links TRBV13 to TRBJ1-5, with TRBD1 matching over 7 bases. CDR1 and CDR2 from the germline V gene are PRHDT and FYEKMQ (reference sequence). The CDR3 has 14 amino acids. Trimming cost V 5 bases and J 3 bases; bases outside gene matches: 4. The CDR3 DNA reads as TGTGCCAGCAGCCCCAGGGGGTCCAATCAGCCCCAGCATTTT. This gives the protein CASSPRGSNQPQHF.

The V and J genes are TRBV10-3 and TRBJ1-6, with 7 bases identical to TRBD1. V was clipped by 4 bases and J by 2 bases; unmatched bases: 5. There are 16 residues in the CDR3. From germline, CDR1 is ENHRY and CDR2 SYGVKD. CDR3 protein: CAISGAGGPYNSPLHF. In nucleotides, the CDR3 is TGTGCCATCAGTGGGGCAGGGGGACCCTATAATTCACCCCTCCACTTT.

The chain uses TRBV19 and TRBJ2-7, with D hard to call. The CDR3 is 13 amino acids. Germline CDR1 LNHDA, CDR2 SQIVND (reference sequence). V was cut by 6 bases and J by 1 base, with 10 bases left in between. The DNA of the CDR3 is TGTGCCAGTAGGGGCAGAGCTTCCTACGAGCAGTACTTC. Protein sequence: CASRGRASYEQYF.